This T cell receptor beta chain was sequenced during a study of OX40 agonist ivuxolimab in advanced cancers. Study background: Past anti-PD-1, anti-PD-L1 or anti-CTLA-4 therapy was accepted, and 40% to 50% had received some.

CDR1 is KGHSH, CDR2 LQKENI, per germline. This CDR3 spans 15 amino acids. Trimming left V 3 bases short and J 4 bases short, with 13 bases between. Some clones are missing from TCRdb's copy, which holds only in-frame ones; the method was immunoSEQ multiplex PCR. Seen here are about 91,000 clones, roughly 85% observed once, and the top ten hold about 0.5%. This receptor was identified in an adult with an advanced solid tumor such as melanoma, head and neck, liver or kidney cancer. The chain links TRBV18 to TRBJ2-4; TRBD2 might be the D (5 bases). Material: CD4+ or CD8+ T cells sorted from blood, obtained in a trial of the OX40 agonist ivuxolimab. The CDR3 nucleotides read TGTGCCAGCTCACCGCCGGGATCTGAGAAAAACATTCAGTACTTC. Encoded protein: CASSPPGSEKNIQYF.